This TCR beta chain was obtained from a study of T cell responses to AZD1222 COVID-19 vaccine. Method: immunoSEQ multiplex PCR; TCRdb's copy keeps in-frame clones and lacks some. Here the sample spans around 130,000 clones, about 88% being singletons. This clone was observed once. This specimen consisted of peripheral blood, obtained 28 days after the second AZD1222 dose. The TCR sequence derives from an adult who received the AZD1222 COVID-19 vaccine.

In DNA form, the CDR3 reads TGTGCCAGCAGCAAAGAGGGACTAGCGACTCCAGATACGCAGTATTTT. This translates into CASSKEGLATPDTQYF. The chain combines TRBV21-1 with TRBJ2-3; the table's D call TRBD2 went unverified against the DNA. TRBV21-1 has pseudogene status. The CDR3 loop spans 16 amino acids.